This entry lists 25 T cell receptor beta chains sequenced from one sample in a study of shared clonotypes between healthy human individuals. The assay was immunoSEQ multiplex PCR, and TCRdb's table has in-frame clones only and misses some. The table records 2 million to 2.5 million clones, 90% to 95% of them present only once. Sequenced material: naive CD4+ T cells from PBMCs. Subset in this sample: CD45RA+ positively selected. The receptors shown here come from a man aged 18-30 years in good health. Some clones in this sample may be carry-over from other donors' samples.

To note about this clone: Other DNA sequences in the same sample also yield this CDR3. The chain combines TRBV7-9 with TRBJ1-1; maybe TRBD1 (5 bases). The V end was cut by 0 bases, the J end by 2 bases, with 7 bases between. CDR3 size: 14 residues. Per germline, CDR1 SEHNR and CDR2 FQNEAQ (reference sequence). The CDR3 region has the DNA TGTGCCAGCAGCTTAGCGGGGGGTAACACTGAAGCTTTCTTT. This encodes CASSLAGGNTEAFF. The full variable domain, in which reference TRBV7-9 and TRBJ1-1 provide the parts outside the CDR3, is DTGVSQNPRHKITKRGQNVTFRCDPISEHNRLYWYRQTLGQGPEFLTYFQNEAQLEKSRLLSDRFSAERPKGSFSTLEIQRTEQGDSAMYLCASSLAGGNTEAFFGQGTRLTVV.

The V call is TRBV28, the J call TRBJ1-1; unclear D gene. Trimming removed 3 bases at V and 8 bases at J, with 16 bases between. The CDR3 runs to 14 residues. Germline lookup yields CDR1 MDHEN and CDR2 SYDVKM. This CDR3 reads CASSLSPRTAEAFF. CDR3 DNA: TGTGCCAGCAGTTTGAGCCCTAGAACAGCCGAAGCTTTCTTT.

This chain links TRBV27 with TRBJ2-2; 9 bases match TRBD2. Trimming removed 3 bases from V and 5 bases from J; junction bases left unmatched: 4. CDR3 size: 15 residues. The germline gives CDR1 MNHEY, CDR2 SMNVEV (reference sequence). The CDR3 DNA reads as TGTGCCAGCAGTTTTAGCGGGAGTTGGACCGGGGAGCTGTTTTTT. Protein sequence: CASSFSGSWTGELFF.

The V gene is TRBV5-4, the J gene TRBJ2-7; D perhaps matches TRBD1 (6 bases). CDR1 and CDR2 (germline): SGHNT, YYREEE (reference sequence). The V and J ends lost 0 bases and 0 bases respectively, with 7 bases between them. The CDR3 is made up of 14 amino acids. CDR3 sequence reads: CASSLDRDSYEQYF. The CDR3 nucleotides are TGTGCCAGCAGCTTGGACAGGGACTCCTACGAGCAGTACTTC.

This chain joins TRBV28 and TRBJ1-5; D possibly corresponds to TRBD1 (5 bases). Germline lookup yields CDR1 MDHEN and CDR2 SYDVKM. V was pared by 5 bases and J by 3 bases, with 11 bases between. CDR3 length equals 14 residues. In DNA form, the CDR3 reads TGTGCCAGCAGTCCCCCAGGGTACAATCAGCCCCAGCATTTT. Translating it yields CASSPPGYNQPQHF.

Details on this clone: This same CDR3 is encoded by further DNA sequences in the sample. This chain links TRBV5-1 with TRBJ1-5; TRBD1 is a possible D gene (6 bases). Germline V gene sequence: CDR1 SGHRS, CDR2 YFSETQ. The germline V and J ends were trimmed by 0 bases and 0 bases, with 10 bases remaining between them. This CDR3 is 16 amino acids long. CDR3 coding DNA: TGCGCCAGCAGCTTGGAGGGGGGCAATAGCAATCAGCCCCAGCATTTT. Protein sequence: CASSLEGGNSNQPQHF.

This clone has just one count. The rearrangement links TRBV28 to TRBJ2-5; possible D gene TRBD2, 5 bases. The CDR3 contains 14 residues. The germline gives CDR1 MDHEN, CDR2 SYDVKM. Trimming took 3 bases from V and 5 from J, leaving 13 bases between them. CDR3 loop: CASSFWAGRETQYF. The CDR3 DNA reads TGTGCCAGCAGTTTTTGGGCGGGCCGGGAGACCCAGTACTTC.

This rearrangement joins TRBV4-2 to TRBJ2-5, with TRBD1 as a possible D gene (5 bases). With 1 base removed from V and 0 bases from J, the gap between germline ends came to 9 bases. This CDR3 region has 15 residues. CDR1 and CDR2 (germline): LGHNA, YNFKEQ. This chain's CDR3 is CASSQVRQYQETQYF. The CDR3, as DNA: TGTGCCAGCAGCCAAGTCCGACAGTACCAAGAGACCCAGTACTTC.

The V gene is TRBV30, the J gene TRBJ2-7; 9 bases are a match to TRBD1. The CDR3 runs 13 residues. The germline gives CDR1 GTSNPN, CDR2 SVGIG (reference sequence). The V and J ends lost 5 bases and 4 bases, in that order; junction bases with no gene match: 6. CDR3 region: CAWQTGGTYEQYF. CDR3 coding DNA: TGTGCCTGGCAGACAGGGGGAACATACGAGCAGTACTTC.

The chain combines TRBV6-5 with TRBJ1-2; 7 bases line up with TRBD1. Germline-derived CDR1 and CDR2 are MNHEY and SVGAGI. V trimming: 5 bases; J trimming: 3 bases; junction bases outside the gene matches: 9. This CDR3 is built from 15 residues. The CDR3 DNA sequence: TGTGCCAGCAGTGCGAGGGACAGCGCTTACTATGGCTACACCTTC. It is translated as CASSARDSAYYGYTF.

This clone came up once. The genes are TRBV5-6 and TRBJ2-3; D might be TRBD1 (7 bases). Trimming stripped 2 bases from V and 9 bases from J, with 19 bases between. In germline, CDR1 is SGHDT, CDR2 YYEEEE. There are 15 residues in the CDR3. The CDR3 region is CASSLGGPLRGTQYF. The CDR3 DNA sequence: TGTGCCAGCAGCTTAGGGGGGCCCCTCAGGGGGACGCAGTATTTT.

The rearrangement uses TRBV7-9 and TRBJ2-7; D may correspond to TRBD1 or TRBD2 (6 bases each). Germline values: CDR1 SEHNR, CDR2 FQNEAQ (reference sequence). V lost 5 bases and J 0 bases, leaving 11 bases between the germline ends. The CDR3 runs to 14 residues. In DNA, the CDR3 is TGTGCCAGCAGCCGAGGGGGGAGCTCCTACGAGCAGTACTTC. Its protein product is CASSRGGSSYEQYF.

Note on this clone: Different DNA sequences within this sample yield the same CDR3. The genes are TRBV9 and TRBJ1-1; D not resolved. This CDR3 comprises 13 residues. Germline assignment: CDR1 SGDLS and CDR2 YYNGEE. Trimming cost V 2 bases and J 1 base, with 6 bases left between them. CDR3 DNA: TGTGCCAGCAGCGTGGACTGGAACACTGAAGCTTTCTTT. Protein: CASSVDWNTEAFF.

CDR3 loop: CASSHGAEAFF. The CDR3 DNA is TGTGCCAGCAGCCACGGGGCTGAAGCTTTCTTT. The gene calls are TRBV7-9 and TRBJ1-1; D unresolved. Germline CDR1 SEHNR, CDR2 FQNEAQ (reference sequence). The CDR3 covers 11 residues. V lost 5 bases and J 6 bases, leaving 7 bases between the germline ends.

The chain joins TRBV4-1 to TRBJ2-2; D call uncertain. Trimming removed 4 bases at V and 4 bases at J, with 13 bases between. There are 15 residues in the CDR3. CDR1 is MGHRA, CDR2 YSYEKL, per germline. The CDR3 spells CASSLADGITGELFF. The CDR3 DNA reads TGCGCCAGCAGCCTAGCCGACGGCATCACCGGGGAGCTGTTTTTT.

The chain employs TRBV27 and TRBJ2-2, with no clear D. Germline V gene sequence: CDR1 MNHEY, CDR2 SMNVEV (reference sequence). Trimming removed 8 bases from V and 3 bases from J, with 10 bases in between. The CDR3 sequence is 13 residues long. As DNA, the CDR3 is TGTGCCAGCCCCGACTGCGACACCGGGGAGCTGTTTTTT. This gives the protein CASPDCDTGELFF.

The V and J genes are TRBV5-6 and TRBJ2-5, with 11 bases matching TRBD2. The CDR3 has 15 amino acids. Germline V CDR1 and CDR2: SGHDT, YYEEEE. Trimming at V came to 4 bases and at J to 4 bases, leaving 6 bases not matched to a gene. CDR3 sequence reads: CASSGELAGAETQYF. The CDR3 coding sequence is TGTGCCAGCAGCGGGGAACTAGCGGGAGCAGAGACCCAGTACTTC.

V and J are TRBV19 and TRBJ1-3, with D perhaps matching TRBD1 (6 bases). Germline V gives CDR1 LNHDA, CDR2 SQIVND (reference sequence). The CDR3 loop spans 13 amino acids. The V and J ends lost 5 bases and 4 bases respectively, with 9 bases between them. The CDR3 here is CASSAQGGNTIYF. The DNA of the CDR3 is TGTGCCAGTAGTGCACAGGGAGGAAACACCATATATTTT.

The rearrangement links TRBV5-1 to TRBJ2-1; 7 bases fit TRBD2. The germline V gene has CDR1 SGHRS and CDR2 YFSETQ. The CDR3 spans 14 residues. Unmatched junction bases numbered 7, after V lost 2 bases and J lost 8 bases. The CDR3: CASSLGGSMDEQFF. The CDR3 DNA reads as TGCGCCAGCAGCTTAGGCGGGAGTATGGATGAGCAGTTCTTC.

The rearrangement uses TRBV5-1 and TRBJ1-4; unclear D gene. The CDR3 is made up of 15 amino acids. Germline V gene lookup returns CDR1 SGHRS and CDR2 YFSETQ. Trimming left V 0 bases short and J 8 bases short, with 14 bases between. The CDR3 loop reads CASSLGTGSWEKLFF. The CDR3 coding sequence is TGCGCCAGCAGCTTGGGTACTGGTTCTTGGGAAAAACTGTTTTTT.

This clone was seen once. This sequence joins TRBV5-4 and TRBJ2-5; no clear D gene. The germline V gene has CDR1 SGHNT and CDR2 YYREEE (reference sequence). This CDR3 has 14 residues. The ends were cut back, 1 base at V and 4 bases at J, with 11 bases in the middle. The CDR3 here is CASSLPSQRETQYF. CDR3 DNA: TGTGCCAGCAGCTTGCCGTCTCAACGAGAGACCCAGTACTTC.

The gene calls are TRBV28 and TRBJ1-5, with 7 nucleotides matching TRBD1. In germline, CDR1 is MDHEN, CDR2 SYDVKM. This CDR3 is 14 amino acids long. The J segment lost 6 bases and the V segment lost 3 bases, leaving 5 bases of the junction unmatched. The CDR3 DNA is TGTGCCAGCAGTTTTCAGAGGGACAGTCAGCCCCAGCATTTT. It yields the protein CASSFQRDSQPQHF.

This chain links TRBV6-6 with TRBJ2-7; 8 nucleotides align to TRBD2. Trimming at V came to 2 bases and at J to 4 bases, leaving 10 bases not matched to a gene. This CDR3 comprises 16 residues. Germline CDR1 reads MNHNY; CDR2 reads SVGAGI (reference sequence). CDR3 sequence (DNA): TGTGCCAGCAGTTACGCCCTAGCGGGCCCGAGTTACGAGCAGTACTTC. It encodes CASSYALAGPSYEQYF.

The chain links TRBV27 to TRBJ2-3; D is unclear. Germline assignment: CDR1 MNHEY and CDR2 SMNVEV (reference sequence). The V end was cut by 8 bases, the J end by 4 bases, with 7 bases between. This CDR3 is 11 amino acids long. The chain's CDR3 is CASPPPDTQYF. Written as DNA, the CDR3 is TGTGCCAGCCCCCCCCCAGATACGCAGTATTTT.

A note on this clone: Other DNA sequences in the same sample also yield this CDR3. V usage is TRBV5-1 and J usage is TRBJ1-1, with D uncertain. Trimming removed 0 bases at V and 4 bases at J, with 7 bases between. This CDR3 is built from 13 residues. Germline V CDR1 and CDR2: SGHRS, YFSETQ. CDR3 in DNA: TGCGCCAGCAGCTTGGCCCCAGGCACTGAAGCTTTCTTT. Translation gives CASSLAPGTEAFF.